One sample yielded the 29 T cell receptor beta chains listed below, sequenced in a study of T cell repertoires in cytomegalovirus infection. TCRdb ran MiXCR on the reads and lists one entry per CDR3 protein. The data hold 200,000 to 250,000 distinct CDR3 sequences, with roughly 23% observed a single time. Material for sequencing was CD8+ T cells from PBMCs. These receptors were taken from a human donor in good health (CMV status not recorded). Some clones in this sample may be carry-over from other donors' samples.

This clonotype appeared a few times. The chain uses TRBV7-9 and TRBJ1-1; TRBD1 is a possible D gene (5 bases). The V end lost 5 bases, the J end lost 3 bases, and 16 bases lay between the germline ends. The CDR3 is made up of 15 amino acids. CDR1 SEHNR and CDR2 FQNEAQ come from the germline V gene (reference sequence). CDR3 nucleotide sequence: TGTGCCAGCAGCCCACGGGACGACATGGACACTGAAGCTTTCTTT. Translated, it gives CASSPRDDMDTEAFF.

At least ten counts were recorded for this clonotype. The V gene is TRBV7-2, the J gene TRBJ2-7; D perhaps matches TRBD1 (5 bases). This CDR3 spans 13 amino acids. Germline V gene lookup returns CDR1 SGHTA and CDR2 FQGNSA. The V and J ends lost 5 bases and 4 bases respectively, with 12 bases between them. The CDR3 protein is CASSTNQGYEQYF. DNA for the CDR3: TGTGCCAGCAGCACTAATCAGGGATACGAGCAGTACTTC.

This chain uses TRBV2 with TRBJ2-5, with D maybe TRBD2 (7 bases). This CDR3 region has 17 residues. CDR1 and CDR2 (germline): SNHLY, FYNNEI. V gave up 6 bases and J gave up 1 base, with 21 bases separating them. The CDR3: CASSSEQGGGIQETQYF. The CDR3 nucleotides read TGTGCCAGCAGCAGTGAGCAGGGAGGGGGGATCCAAGAGACCCAGTACTTC.

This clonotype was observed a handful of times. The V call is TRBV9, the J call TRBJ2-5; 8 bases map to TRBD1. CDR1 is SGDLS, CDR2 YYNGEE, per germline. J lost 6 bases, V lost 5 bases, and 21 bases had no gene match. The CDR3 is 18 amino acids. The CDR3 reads CASRRGVPDRANYQTQYF. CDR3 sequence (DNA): TGTGCCAGCAGGAGAGGGGTCCCGGACAGGGCCAATTATCAGACCCAGTACTTC.

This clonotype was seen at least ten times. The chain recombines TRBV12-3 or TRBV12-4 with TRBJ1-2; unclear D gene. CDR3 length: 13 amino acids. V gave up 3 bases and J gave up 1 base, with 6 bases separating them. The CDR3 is CASSFGSNYGYTF. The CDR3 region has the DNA TGTGCCAGCAGTTTTGGCAGTAACTATGGCTACACCTTC.

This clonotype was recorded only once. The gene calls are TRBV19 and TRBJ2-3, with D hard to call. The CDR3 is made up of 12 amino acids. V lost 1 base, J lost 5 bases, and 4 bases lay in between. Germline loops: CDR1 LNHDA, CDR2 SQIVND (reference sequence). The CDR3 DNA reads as TGTGCCAGTAGTATAGGGTTAGATACGCAGTATTTT. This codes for CASSIGLDTQYF. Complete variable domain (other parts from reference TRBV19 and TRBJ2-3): DGGITQSPKYLFRKEGQNVTLSCEQNLNHDAMYWYRQDPGQGLRLIYYSQIVNDFQKGDIAEGYSVSREKKESFPLTVTSAQKNPTAFYLCASSIGLDTQYFGPGTRLTVL.

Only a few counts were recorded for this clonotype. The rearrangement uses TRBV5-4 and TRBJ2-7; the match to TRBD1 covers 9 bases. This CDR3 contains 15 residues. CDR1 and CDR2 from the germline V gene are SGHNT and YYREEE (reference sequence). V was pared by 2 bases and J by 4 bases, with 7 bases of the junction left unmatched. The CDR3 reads CASSLAGTGMYEQYF. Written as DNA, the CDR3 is TGTGCCAGCAGCTTAGCCGGGACAGGGATGTACGAGCAGTACTTC.

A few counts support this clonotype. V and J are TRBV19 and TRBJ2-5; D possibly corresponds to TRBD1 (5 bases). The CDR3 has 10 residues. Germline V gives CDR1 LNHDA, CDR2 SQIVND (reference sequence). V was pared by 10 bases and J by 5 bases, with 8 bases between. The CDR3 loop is CATKGETQYF. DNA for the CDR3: TGTGCCACCAAGGGGGAGACCCAGTACTTC. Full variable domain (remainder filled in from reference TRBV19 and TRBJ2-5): DGGITQSPKYLFRKEGQNVTLSCEQNLNHDAMYWYRQDPGQGLRLIYYSQIVNDFQKGDIAEGYSVSREKKESFPLTVTSAQKNPTAFYLCATKGETQYFGPGTRLLVL.

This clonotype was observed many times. The CDR3: CASSSGQGANEQYF. The CDR3 DNA sequence: TGTGCCAGCAGTTCGGGACAGGGGGCCAACGAGCAGTACTTC. The V gene is TRBV6-2 or TRBV6-3, the J gene TRBJ2-7, with 12 bases lining up with TRBD1. From germline, CDR1 is MNHEY and CDR2 SVGEGT. V dropped 4 bases and J dropped 5; count of bases not matched to a gene: 3. This CDR3 has 14 residues.

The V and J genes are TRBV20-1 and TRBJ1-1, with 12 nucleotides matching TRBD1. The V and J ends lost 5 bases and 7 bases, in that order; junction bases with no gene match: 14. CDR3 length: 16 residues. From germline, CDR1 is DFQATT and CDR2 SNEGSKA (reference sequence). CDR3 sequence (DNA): TGCAGTGCTGTGCCAAGGGAGGGACAGGGGGCTGGTGAAGCTTTCTTT. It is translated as CSAVPREGQGAGEAFF.

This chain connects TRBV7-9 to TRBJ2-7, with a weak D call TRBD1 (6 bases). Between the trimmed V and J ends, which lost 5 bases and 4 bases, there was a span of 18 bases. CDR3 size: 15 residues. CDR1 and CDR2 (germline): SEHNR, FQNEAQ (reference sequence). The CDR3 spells CASSGPKGDRYEQYF. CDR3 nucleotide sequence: TGTGCCAGCAGCGGTCCGAAAGGTGACAGGTACGAGCAGTACTTC.

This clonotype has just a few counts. CDR3 sequence reads: CASSRDPWRDTQYF. CDR3 sequence (DNA): TGTGCCAGCAGCCGGGACCCTTGGCGGGATACGCAGTATTTT. The chain uses TRBV7-9 and TRBJ2-3; possibly TRBD1 or TRBD2 for D (5 bases each). Trimming pared 5 bases from V and 6 bases from J, leaving 15 bases between. The CDR3 is 14 amino acids. From germline, CDR1 is SEHNR and CDR2 FQNEAQ (reference sequence).

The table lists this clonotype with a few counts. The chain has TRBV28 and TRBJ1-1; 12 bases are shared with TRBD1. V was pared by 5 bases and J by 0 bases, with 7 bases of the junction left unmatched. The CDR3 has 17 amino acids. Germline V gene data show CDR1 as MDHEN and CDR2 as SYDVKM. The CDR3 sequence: CASSRDRGPIVNTEAFF. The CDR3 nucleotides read TGTGCCAGCAGTCGGGACAGGGGGCCGATTGTGAACACTGAAGCTTTCTTT.

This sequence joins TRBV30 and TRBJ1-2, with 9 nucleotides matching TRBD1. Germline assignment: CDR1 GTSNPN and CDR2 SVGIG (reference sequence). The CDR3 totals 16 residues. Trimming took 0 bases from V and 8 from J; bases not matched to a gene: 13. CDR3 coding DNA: TGTGCCTGGAGTGTTTTACCCCAGGGACAGGGAGAAGGCTACACCTTC. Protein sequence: CAWSVLPQGQGEGYTF.

Here the CDR3 DNA reads TGTGCCACCAGCCGGACAGGGGGCAATCAGCCCCAGCATTTT. Translation: CATSRTGGNQPQHF. This chain connects TRBV24-1 to TRBJ1-5; 9 bases line up with TRBD1. After removal of 7 bases from V and 2 bases from J, the junction contained 2 bases not matched to a gene. The CDR3 totals 14 residues. Germline V lookup: CDR1 KGHDR, CDR2 SFDVKD.

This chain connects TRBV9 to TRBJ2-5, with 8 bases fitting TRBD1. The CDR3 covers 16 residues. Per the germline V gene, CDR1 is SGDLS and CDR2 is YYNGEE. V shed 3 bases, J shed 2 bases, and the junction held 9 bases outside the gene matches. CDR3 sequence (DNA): TGTGCCAGCAGCGCAAACCTACGGACAGGGCAAGAGACCCAGTACTTC. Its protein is CASSANLRTGQETQYF.

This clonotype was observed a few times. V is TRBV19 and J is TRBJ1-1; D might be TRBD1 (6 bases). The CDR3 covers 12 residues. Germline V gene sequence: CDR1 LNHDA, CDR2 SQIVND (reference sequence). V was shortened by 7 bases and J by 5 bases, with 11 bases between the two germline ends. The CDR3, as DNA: TGTGCCAGTATGGGGGCTCCGACTGAAGCTTTCTTT. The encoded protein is CASMGAPTEAFF.

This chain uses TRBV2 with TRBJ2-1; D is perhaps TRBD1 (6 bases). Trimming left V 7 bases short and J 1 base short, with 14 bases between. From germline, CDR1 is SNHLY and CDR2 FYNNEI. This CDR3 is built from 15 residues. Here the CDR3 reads CASNPGTQSYNEQFF. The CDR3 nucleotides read TGTGCCAGCAATCCCGGGACACAATCCTACAATGAGCAGTTCTTC.

CDR3: CASSLGLWPDTQYF. CDR3 bases: TGTGCCAGCAGCTTAGGGTTGTGGCCAGATACGCAGTATTTT. The chain carries TRBV7-2 and TRBJ2-3; D not resolved. The CDR3 consists of 14 residues. V lost 1 base and J 4 bases, leaving 9 bases between the germline ends. Germline V gene sequence: CDR1 SGHTA, CDR2 FQGNSA.

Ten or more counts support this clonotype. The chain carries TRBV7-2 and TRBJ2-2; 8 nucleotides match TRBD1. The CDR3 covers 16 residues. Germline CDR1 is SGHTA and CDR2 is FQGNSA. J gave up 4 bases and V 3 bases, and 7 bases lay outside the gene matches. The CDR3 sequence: CASSFPRDRLTGELFF. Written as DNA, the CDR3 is TGTGCCAGCAGCTTCCCCCGGGACAGGCTCACCGGGGAGCTGTTTTTT.

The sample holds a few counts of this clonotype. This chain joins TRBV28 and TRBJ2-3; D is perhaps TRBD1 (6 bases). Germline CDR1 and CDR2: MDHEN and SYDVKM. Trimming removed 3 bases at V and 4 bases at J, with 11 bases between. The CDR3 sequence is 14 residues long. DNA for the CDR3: TGTGCCAGCAGTTTCAACAGGGTAGCAGATACGCAGTATTTT. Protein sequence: CASSFNRVADTQYF.

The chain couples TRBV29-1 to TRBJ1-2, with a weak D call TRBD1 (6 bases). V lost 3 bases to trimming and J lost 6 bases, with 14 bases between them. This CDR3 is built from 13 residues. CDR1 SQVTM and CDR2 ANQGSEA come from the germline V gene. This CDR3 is CSVEGGGADGYTF. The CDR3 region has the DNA TGCAGCGTTGAGGGCGGGGGCGCGGATGGCTACACCTTC. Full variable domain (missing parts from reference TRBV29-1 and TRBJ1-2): SAVISQKPSRDICQRGTSLTIQCQVDSQVTMMFWYRQQPGQSLTLIATANQGSEATYESGFVIDKFPISRPNLTFSTLTVSNMSPEDSSIYLCSVEGGGADGYTFGSGTRLTVV.

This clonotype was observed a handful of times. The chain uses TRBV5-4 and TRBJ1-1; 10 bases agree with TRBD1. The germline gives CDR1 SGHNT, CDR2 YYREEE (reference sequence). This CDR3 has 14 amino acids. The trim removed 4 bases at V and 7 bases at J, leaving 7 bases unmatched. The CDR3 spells CASSQTGGGGEAFF. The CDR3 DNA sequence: TGTGCCAGCAGCCAGACAGGGGGCGGTGGTGAAGCTTTCTTT. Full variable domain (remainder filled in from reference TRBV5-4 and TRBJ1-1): ETGVTQSPTHLIKTRGQQVTLRCSSQSGHNTVSWYQQALGQGPQFIFQYYREEENGRGNFPPRFSGLQFPNYSSELNVNALELDDSALYLCASSQTGGGGEAFFGQGTRLTVV.

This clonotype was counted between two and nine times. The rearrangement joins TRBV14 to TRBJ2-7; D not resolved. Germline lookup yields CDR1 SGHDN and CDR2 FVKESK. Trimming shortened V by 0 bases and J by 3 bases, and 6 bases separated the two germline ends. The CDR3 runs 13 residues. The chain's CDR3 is CASSQEGDYEQYF. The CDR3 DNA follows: TGTGCCAGCAGCCAAGAAGGAGACTACGAGCAGTACTTC.

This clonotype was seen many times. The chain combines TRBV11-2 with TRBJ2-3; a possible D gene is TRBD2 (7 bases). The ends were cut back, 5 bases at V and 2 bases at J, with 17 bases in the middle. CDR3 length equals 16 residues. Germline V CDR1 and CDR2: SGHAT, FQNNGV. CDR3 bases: TGTGCCAGCAGCCCATTTGGGGGGGCGACCACAGATACGCAGTATTTT. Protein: CASSPFGGATTDTQYF.

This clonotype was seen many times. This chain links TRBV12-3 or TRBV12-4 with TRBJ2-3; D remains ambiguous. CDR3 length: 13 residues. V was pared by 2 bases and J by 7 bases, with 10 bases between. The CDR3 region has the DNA TGTGCCAGCAGTTTAATGGTTGCTCATACGCAGTATTTT. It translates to CASSLMVAHTQYF.

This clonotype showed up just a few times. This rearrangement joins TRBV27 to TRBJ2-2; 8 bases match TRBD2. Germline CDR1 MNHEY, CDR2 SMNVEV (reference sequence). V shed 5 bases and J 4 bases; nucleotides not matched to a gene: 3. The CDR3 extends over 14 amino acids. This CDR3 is CASSPGGGTGELFF. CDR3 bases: TGTGCCAGCAGTCCGGGGGGGGGCACCGGGGAGCTGTTTTTT.

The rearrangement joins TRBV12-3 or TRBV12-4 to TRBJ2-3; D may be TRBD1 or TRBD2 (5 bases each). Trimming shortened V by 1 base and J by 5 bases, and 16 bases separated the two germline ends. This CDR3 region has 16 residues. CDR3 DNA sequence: TGTGCCAGCAGTTTAGAGGGGAGCTCCGCTAAAGATACGCAGTATTTT. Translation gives CASSLEGSSAKDTQYF.

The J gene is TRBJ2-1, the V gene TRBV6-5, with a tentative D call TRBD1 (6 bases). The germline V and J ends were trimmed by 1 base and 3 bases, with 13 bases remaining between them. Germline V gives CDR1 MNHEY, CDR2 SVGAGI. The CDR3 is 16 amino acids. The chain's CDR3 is CASSYLGGADYNEQFF. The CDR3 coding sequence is TGTGCCAGCAGTTACTTAGGGGGAGCGGACTACAATGAGCAGTTCTTC.